Shown below are 32 T cell receptor beta chains from a single sample sequenced in a study of graft-versus-host responses after intestinal transplantation. Sequencing used immunoSEQ multiplex PCR; TCRdb keeps in-frame clones, though not all of them. The table lists more than 20,000 clones, 89% of them singletons. Sample: PBMCs, taken 65 to 70 days after intestinal transplantation. The origin of the receptors is a human patient who received an intestinal transplant, so some T cells may come from the graft donor.

This clone was recorded once. This sequence joins TRBV13 and TRBJ1-2; 9 nucleotides agree with TRBD1. The CDR3 extends over 13 amino acids. Per the germline V gene, CDR1 is PRHDT and CDR2 is FYEKMQ (reference sequence). V gave up 5 bases and J gave up 9 bases; unmatched junction bases: 7. The DNA of the CDR3 is TGTGCCAGCAGCGTGGGACAGGGATATAGCTACACCTTC. Translated, it gives CASSVGQGYSYTF.

The chain carries TRBV4-3 and TRBJ2-1; D is undetermined. The CDR3 is made up of 15 amino acids. V was trimmed by 0 bases and J by 5 bases, leaving 11 bases between them. Looked up from germline, CDR1 is LGHNA and CDR2 is YSLEER. The DNA of the CDR3 is TGCGCCAGCAGCCAAGAAAGGGATCTCAACAATGAGCAGTTCTTC. Its translation: CASSQERDLNNEQFF.

The chain joins TRBV6-4 to TRBJ2-3; possible D gene TRBD2, 7 bases. The CDR3 is 14 amino acids. V was pared by 0 bases and J by 4 bases, with 8 bases between. Germline-derived CDR1 and CDR2 are MRHNA and SNTAGT. CDR3 amino acids: CASSDSGGPDTQYF. The CDR3 DNA reads as TGTGCCAGCAGTGACTCGGGGGGGCCAGATACGCAGTATTTT.

This sequence joins TRBV11-2 and TRBJ1-1; D possibly corresponds to TRBD1 (5 bases). The CDR3 covers 14 residues. The V end lost 2 bases, the J end lost 5 bases, and 12 bases lay between the germline ends. Germline values: CDR1 SGHAT, CDR2 FQNNGV. CDR3 coding DNA: TGTGCCAGCAGCTTACGGAAGGGGTGGACTGAAGCTTTCTTT. Residues: CASSLRKGWTEAFF.

There are a few counts of this clone. The genes are TRBV19 and TRBJ2-3, with D possibly being TRBD1 or TRBD2 (5 bases each). The CDR3 length is 16 residues. The germline V gene has CDR1 LNHDA and CDR2 SQIVND (reference sequence). The V and J ends lost 7 bases and 4 bases respectively, with 21 bases between them. The DNA for the CDR3 is TGTGCCAGTACCCCCCCGGGCAGGGCGAGGGCAGATACGCAGTATTTT. Residues: CASTPPGRARADTQYF.

The genes are TRBV9 and TRBJ1-1; D possibly corresponds to TRBD1 (6 bases). CDR3 length: 15 residues. V was pared by 0 bases and J by 3 bases, with 12 bases between. CDR1 and CDR2 (germline): SGDLS, YYNGEE. In DNA form, the CDR3 reads TGTGCCAGCAGCGTAGTTACAGGGTGGGACACTGAAGCTTTCTTT. Translating it yields CASSVVTGWDTEAFF.

This chain uses TRBV18 with TRBJ1-1, with a possible D match to TRBD1 (5 bases). The V and J ends lost 2 bases and 1 base respectively, with 11 bases between them. The CDR3 is 15 amino acids. Germline V CDR1 and CDR2: KGHSH, LQKENI. The CDR3 reads CASSPSRAGNTEAFF. The CDR3 bases are TGTGCCAGCTCACCATCCAGGGCGGGGAACACTGAAGCTTTCTTT. Complete variable domain (other parts from reference TRBV18 and TRBJ1-1): NAGVMQNPRHLVRRRGQEARLRCSPMKGHSHVYWYRQLPEEGLKFMVYLQKENIIDESGMPKERFSAEFPKEGPSILRIQQVVRGDSAAYFCASSPSRAGNTEAFFGQGTRLTVV.

The genes are TRBV21-1 and TRBJ1-2; the D call TRBD1 from the table was never checked on the DNA. TRBV21-1 is described as a pseudogene. The CDR3 length is 13 residues. The CDR3: CASSKQGAYGYTF. Written as DNA, the CDR3 is TGTGCCAGCAGCAAACAGGGGGCGTATGGCTACACCTTC.

J is TRBJ1-4 and V is TRBV6-4; 7 bases map to TRBD1. The CDR3 is 16 residues long. CDR1 is MRHNA, CDR2 SNTAGT, per germline. J gave up 6 bases and V 5 bases, and 12 bases lay outside the gene matches. CDR3 sequence reads: CASSTNYRGGDEKLFF. CDR3 bases: TGTGCCAGCAGTACAAACTACAGGGGAGGTGATGAAAAACTGTTTTTT.

The chain couples TRBV15 to TRBJ2-7; D gene ambiguous. The CDR3 totals 15 residues. Per the germline V gene, CDR1 is LNHNV and CDR2 is YYDKDF (reference sequence). The germline V and J ends were trimmed by 0 bases and 6 bases, with 15 bases remaining between them. The CDR3: CATSRDVRPQLEQYF. The CDR3 DNA reads as TGTGCCACCAGCAGAGATGTCCGTCCTCAGCTCGAGCAGTACTTC.

The gene calls are TRBV7-2 and TRBJ2-3, with 7 bases aligning to TRBD1. Germline V gene sequence: CDR1 SGHTA, CDR2 FQGNSA. CDR3 length: 15 residues. V shed 4 bases and J 2 bases; nucleotides not matched to a gene: 6. The CDR3 sequence is CASSSAGTDTDTQYF. CDR3 DNA sequence: TGTGCCAGCAGCTCGGCCGGGACAGACACAGATACGCAGTATTTT.

This sequence joins TRBV4-3 and TRBJ1-2, with a weak D call TRBD1 (5 bases). The germline V and J ends were trimmed by 1 base and 4 bases, with 13 bases remaining between them. In germline, CDR1 is LGHNA, CDR2 YSLEER. The CDR3 has 15 residues. CDR3 nucleotide sequence: TGCGCCAGCAGCCAAGGGAATCCGAGGGGCTATGGCTACACCTTC. Translated: CASSQGNPRGYGYTF.

The CDR3 is CASSQDFETGRNQPQHF. In DNA form, the CDR3 reads TGCGCCAGCAGCCAAGATTTTGAGACAGGACGCAATCAGCCCCAGCATTTT. The V and J genes are TRBV4-1 and TRBJ1-5; D perhaps matches TRBD1 (6 bases). The CDR3 is made up of 17 amino acids. The V end lost 0 bases, the J end lost 2 bases, and 14 bases lay between the germline ends. Germline values: CDR1 MGHRA, CDR2 YSYEKL.

This clone was seen just once. The rearrangement joins TRBV9 to TRBJ2-1; weak D call: TRBD2 (6 bases). Looked up from germline, CDR1 is SGDLS and CDR2 is YYNGEE. CDR3 length: 17 residues. Between the trimmed V and J ends, which lost 5 bases and 1 base, there was a span of 19 bases. The CDR3, as DNA: TGTGCCAGCAGTGACCACTTTAGCGGCCTTTCCTACAATGAGCAGTTCTTC. It specifies CASSDHFSGLSYNEQFF. The full variable domain, rest sourced from reference TRBV9 and TRBJ2-1, is DSGVTQTPKHLITATGQRVTLRCSPRSGDLSVYWYQQSLDQGLQFLIQYYNGEERAKGNILERFSAQQFPDLHSELNLSSLELGDSALYFCASSDHFSGLSYNEQFFGPGTRLTVL.

This chain links TRBV21-1 with TRBJ1-6. TRBV21-1 is a known pseudogene. This CDR3 contains 16 residues. This chain's CDR3 is CASTQRSGVYNSPLHF. The CDR3 DNA reads TGTGCCAGCACTCAAAGATCTGGGGTTTATAATTCACCCCTCCACTTT.

The chain couples TRBV5-1 to TRBJ2-7, with D possibly being TRBD1 (6 bases). CDR1 and CDR2 from the germline V gene are SGHRS and YFSETQ. V was trimmed by 4 bases and J by 6 bases, leaving 14 bases between them. CDR3 size: 13 residues. CDR3 residues: CASSNTGLPEQYF. The CDR3 DNA reads as TGCGCCAGCAGCAATACAGGGTTGCCCGAGCAGTACTTC.

The chain is built from TRBV11-2 and TRBJ1-2; TRBD1 aligns across 10 bases. The CDR3 extends over 15 amino acids. The germline gives CDR1 SGHAT, CDR2 FQNNGV. V shed 7 bases, J shed 7 bases, and the junction held 12 bases outside the gene matches. CDR3 DNA sequence: TGTGCCAGCAACTCCCCGGGACAGGGGATCGGTGGCTACACCTTC. It translates to CASNSPGQGIGGYTF.

This chain uses TRBV29-1 with TRBJ2-1; D is perhaps TRBD2 (6 bases). The CDR3 has 14 amino acids. The V gene lost 3 bases and the J gene lost 4 bases, with 13 bases spanning the gap. Germline assignment: CDR1 SQVTM and CDR2 ANQGSEA. The DNA of the CDR3 is TGCAGCGTTGAGGGGTTAGCGGAGTACAATGAGCAGTTCTTC. As protein: CSVEGLAEYNEQFF.

The rearrangement joins TRBV6-5 to TRBJ2-5, with unresolved D. Trimming took 2 bases from V and 7 from J, leaving 5 bases between them. In germline, CDR1 is MNHEY, CDR2 SVGAGI. CDR3 length equals 11 residues. The CDR3, as DNA: TGTGCCAGCAGTTACGGCTGGACCCAGTACTTC. This gives the protein CASSYGWTQYF.

V usage is TRBV7-2 and J usage is TRBJ2-3, with 8 bases matching TRBD2. V was clipped by 1 base and J by 0 bases; unmatched bases: 6. Germline V gene data show CDR1 as SGHTA and CDR2 as FQGNSA. The CDR3 is 17 amino acids. The CDR3 here is CASSLGLAGPSTDTQYF. CDR3 coding DNA: TGTGCCAGCAGCTTAGGTCTAGCGGGTCCTAGCACAGATACGCAGTATTTT. The full variable domain, rest sourced from reference TRBV7-2 and TRBJ2-3, is GAGVSQSPSNKVTEKGKDVELRCDPISGHTALYWYRQSLGQGLEFLIYFQGNSAPDKSGLPSDRFSAERTGGSVSTLTIQRTQQEDSAVYLCASSLGLAGPSTDTQYFGPGTRLTVL.

V usage is TRBV9 and J usage is TRBJ1-5; D is undetermined. Trimming shortened V by 1 base and J by 9 bases, and 8 bases separated the two germline ends. The germline V gene has CDR1 SGDLS and CDR2 YYNGEE. CDR3 length equals 12 residues. The CDR3 DNA sequence: TGTGCCAGCAGCGTACCCCCTGGGCCCCAGCATTTT. Translated, it gives CASSVPPGPQHF. The variable domain in full, with the rest retrieved from reference TRBV9 and TRBJ1-5, is DSGVTQTPKHLITATGQRVTLRCSPRSGDLSVYWYQQSLDQGLQFLIQYYNGEERAKGNILERFSAQQFPDLHSELNLSSLELGDSALYFCASSVPPGPQHFGDGTRLSIL.

The J gene is TRBJ2-3, the V gene TRBV6-1; 9 bases match TRBD1. V shed 2 bases and J 2 bases; nucleotides not matched to a gene: 14. Germline assignment: CDR1 MNHNS and CDR2 SASEGT. This CDR3 spans 19 amino acids. Here the CDR3 reads CASSEWPKLDRGVTDTQYF. CDR3 bases: TGTGCCAGCAGTGAATGGCCCAAGCTGGACAGGGGAGTCACAGATACGCAGTATTTT.

V is TRBV6-4 and J is TRBJ2-1; 13 nucleotides line up with TRBD2. Trimming took 4 bases from V and 5 from J; bases not matched to a gene: 2. Germline CDR1 is MRHNA and CDR2 is SNTAGT. The CDR3 contains 15 residues. CDR3 nucleotides: TGTGCCAGCAGTGCGACTAGCGGGGGGAACAATGAGCAGTTCTTC. Its translation is CASSATSGGNNEQFF.

This clone was detected once. The chain uses TRBV11-2 and TRBJ2-7, with 8 bases fitting TRBD2. With 2 bases clipped from V and 2 bases from J, the junction kept 11 bases outside the gene matches. Germline values: CDR1 SGHAT, CDR2 FQNNGV. The CDR3 length is 17 residues. CDR3 DNA sequence: TGTGCCAGCAGCTTAATATTCGATGCGGGGGGTCCCTACGAGCAGTACTTC. This sequence encodes CASSLIFDAGGPYEQYF. Full variable domain (missing parts from reference TRBV11-2 and TRBJ2-7): EAGVAQSPRYKIIEKRQSVAFWCNPISGHATLYWYQQILGQGPKLLIQFQNNGVVDDSQLPKDRFSAERLKGVDSTLKIQPAKLEDSAVYLCASSLIFDAGGPYEQYFGPGTRLTVT.

This clone was recorded once. The chain couples TRBV6-4 to TRBJ2-1; 13 bases match TRBD2. Germline loops: CDR1 MRHNA, CDR2 SNTAGT. V gave up 2 bases and J gave up 8 bases; unmatched junction bases: 0. The CDR3 contains 14 residues. This CDR3 is CASSDGTSGDEQFF. CDR3 sequence (DNA): TGTGCCAGCAGTGACGGGACTAGCGGGGATGAGCAGTTCTTC.

This clone has only a few counts. The chain links TRBV6-1 to TRBJ1-4, with 8 bases identical to TRBD1. The CDR3 is made up of 15 amino acids. J was trimmed by 8 bases and V by 0 bases; bases with no gene match: 5. CDR1 and CDR2 from the germline V gene are MNHNS and SASEGT. CDR3 region: CASSEASGGGEKLFF. The CDR3 coding sequence is TGTGCCAGCAGTGAAGCCTCAGGGGGCGGGGAAAAACTGTTTTTT.

This chain joins TRBV10-2 and TRBJ2-3; D is possibly TRBD1 (6 bases). The CDR3 runs to 14 residues. The germline V and J ends were trimmed by 7 bases and 5 bases, with 16 bases remaining between them. Germline V gives CDR1 WSHSY, CDR2 SAAADI. The CDR3 DNA sequence: TGCGCCAGCACAGGGGTGGGTCATGGAGATACGCAGTATTTT. It encodes CASTGVGHGDTQYF.

This clone was picked up one time. The chain links TRBV4-3 to TRBJ2-1; a possible D gene is TRBD1 (5 bases). The germline V and J ends were trimmed by 2 bases and 13 bases, with 15 bases remaining between them. Germline V gives CDR1 LGHNA, CDR2 YSLEER. The CDR3 consists of 13 residues. The CDR3 loop is CASSQFLGREQFF. The CDR3 region has the DNA TGCGCCAGCAGCCAATTTTTGGGCAGGGAACAGTTCTTC.

The chain uses TRBV7-6 and TRBJ2-7, with TRBD1 identical over 10 bases. The CDR3 spans 15 residues. The J segment lost 7 bases and the V segment lost 5 bases, leaving 11 bases of the junction unmatched. The germline V gene encodes CDR1 SGHVS and CDR2 FNYEAQ. The CDR3 sequence: CASSPRQGATIEQYF. CDR3 in DNA: TGTGCCAGCAGCCCCAGACAGGGGGCGACCATAGAGCAGTACTTC. The whole variable domain, remainder taken from reference TRBV7-6 and TRBJ2-7, is GAGVSQSPRYKVTKRGQDVALRCDPISGHVSLYWYRQALGQGPEFLTYFNYEAQQDKSGLPNDRFSAERPEGSISTLTIQRTEQRDSAMYRCASSPRQGATIEQYFGPGTRLTVT.

The V gene is TRBV11-3, the J gene TRBJ1-2; D gene ambiguous. From germline, CDR1 is SGHNT and CDR2 YENEEA. This CDR3 is 16 amino acids long. With 3 bases removed from V and 4 bases from J, the gap between germline ends came to 18 bases. The CDR3 is CASSFKVNNVAYGYTF. CDR3 sequence (DNA): TGTGCCAGCAGCTTTAAAGTGAACAATGTTGCCTATGGCTACACCTTC. Looking up the rest from reference TRBV11-3 and TRBJ1-2 gives the full variable domain: EAGVVQSPRYKIIEKKQPVAFWCNPISGHNTLYWYLQNLGQGPELLIRYENEEAVDDSQLPKDRFSAERLKGVDSTLKIQPAELGDSAVYLCASSFKVNNVAYGYTFGSGTRLTVV.

Written as DNA, the CDR3 is TGTGCCAGTAGTCCTTCGAAGGTAGGGCAGGAAAAACTGTTTTTT. Protein: CASSPSKVGQEKLFF. The rearrangement links TRBV19 to TRBJ1-4; D is unclear. The CDR3 extends over 15 amino acids. Germline loops: CDR1 LNHDA, CDR2 SQIVND (reference sequence). V lost 5 bases, J lost 8 bases, and 18 bases lay in between.

This clone was recorded a few times. The chain uses TRBV6-1 and TRBJ1-4; 10 bases fit TRBD1. V gave up 4 bases and J gave up 7 bases; unmatched junction bases: 3. Germline lookup yields CDR1 MNHNS and CDR2 SASEGT. This CDR3 has 14 amino acids. CDR3 nucleotides: TGTGCCAGCAGTGGGGGACAGGGGCCTGAAAAACTGTTTTTT. Protein product: CASSGGQGPEKLFF.